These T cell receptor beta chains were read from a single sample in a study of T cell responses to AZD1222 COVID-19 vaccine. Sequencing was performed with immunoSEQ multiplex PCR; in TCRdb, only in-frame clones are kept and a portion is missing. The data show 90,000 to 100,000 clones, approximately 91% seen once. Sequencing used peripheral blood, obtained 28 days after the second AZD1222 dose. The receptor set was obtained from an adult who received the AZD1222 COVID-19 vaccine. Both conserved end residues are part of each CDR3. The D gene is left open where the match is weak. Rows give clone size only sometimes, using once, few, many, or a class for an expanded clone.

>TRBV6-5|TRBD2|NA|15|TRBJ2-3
TGTGCCAGCAGTTCGGTCGCGGGAGGGGGAGATACGCAGTATTTT
CASSSVAGGGDTQYF
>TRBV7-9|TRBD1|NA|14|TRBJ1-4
TGTGCCAGCAGCCACGACAGGGGTAGCGAAAAACTGTTTTTT
CASSHDRGSEKLFF
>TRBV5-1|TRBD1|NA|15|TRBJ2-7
TGCGCCAGCAGCCCGGGACAGGGAGAACTCTACGAGCAGTACTTC
CASSPGQGELYEQYF
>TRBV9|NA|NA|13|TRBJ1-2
TGTGCCAGCAGCCAGGACAGTCTCTATGGCTACACCTTC
CASSQDSLYGYTF
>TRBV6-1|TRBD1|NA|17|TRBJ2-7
TGTGCCAGCAGTGGGGGGACGTGGGACAGGGACCCATACGAGCAGTACTTC
CASSGGTWDRDPYEQYF
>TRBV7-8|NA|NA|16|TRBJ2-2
TGTGCCAGCAGCTTAGCGCGGAAGGGGAACACCGGGGAGCTGTTTTTT
CASSLARKGNTGELFF
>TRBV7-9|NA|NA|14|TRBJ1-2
TGTGCCAGCAGCTTCCCCGGGGGGCGGTATGGCTACACCTTC
CASSFPGGRYGYTF
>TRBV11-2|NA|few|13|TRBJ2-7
TGTGCCAGCAGCTCTAACAGGGATTACGAGCAGTACTTC
CASSSNRDYEQYF
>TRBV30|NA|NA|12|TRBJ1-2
TGTGCCTGGAGTGCTGATTGGTATGGCTACACCTTC
CAWSADWYGYTF
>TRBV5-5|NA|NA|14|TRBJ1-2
TGTGCCAGCAGCGTGGTTGGGGGAGGCTATGGCTACACCTTC
CASSVVGGGYGYTF
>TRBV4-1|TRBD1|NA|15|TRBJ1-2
TGCGCCAGCAGCCAAGTTATCCAGGGGGTTGATGGCTACACCTTC
CASSQVIQGVDGYTF
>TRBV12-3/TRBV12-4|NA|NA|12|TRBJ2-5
TGTGCCAGCAGCGAAAAACTCGAGACCCAGTACTTC
CASSEKLETQYF
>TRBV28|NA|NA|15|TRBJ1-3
TGTGCCAGCAGCCCTATTAGGGGCTCTGGAAACACCATATATTTT
CASSPIRGSGNTIYF
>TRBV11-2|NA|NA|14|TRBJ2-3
TGTGCCAGCAGCTTAATCCGAGCGGGAGATACGCAGTATTTT
CASSLIRAGDTQYF
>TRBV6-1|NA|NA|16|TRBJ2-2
TGTGCCAGCAGTGAAATTTGGGGTAGCTTAGGCGGGGAGCTGTTTTTT
CASSEIWGSLGGELFF
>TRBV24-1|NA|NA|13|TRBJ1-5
TGTGCCACCAGTGATTTCAGCGATCAGCCCCAGCATTTT
CATSDFSDQPQHF
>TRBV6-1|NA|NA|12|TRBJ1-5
TGTGCCAGCAGTGAGTTCGAGCAGCCCCAGCATTTT
CASSEFEQPQHF
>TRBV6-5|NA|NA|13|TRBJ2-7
TGTGCCAGCAGAGAGACAGGTCCCTACGAGCAGTACTTC
CASRETGPYEQYF
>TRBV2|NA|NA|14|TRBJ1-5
TGTGCCAGCCATAGGGAGGGCGGAGTTCAGCCCCAGCATTTT
CASHREGGVQPQHF
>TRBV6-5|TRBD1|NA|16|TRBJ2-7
TGTGCCAGCAGTTACTCGAGTAGACAGGGCTCCTACGAGCAGTACTTC
CASSYSSRQGSYEQYF
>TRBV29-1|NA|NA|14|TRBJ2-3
TGCAGCTTCTACAGGGGCGGGGGCACAGATACGCAGTATTTT
CSFYRGGGTDTQYF
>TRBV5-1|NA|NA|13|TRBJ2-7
TGCGCCAGCAGCTTCGGGCTGTCCTACGAGCAGTACTTC
CASSFGLSYEQYF
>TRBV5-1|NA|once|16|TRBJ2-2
TGCGCCAGCAGCTTCGGCGGCGGGACAAGGTCCGGGGAGCTGTTTTTT
CASSFGGGTRSGELFF
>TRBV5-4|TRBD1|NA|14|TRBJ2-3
TGTGCCAGCAGCTTGACACAGGGGTGGGATACGCAGTATTTT
CASSLTQGWDTQYF
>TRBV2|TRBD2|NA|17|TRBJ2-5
TGTGCCAGCATGGCGATACGGACTAGCGGAAAACAAGAGACCCAGTACTTC
CASMAIRTSGKQETQYF
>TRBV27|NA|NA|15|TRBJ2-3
TGTGCCAGCAGTTTAGGGGGAAGGAGCACAGATACGCAGTATTTT
CASSLGGRSTDTQYF
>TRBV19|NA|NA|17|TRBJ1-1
TGTGCCAGTAGTATACGGACCGAGCCTCACAGGAACACTGAAGCTTTCTTT
CASSIRTEPHRNTEAFF
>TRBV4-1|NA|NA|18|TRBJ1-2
TGCGCCAGCAGCCAAGTTACAGATGTTGACACCGACTTCTATGGCTACACCTTC
CASSQVTDVDTDFYGYTF
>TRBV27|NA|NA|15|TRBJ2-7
TGTGCCAGCAGTCCCCGCGGCGGGAAATCCTACGAGCAGTACTTC
CASSPRGGKSYEQYF